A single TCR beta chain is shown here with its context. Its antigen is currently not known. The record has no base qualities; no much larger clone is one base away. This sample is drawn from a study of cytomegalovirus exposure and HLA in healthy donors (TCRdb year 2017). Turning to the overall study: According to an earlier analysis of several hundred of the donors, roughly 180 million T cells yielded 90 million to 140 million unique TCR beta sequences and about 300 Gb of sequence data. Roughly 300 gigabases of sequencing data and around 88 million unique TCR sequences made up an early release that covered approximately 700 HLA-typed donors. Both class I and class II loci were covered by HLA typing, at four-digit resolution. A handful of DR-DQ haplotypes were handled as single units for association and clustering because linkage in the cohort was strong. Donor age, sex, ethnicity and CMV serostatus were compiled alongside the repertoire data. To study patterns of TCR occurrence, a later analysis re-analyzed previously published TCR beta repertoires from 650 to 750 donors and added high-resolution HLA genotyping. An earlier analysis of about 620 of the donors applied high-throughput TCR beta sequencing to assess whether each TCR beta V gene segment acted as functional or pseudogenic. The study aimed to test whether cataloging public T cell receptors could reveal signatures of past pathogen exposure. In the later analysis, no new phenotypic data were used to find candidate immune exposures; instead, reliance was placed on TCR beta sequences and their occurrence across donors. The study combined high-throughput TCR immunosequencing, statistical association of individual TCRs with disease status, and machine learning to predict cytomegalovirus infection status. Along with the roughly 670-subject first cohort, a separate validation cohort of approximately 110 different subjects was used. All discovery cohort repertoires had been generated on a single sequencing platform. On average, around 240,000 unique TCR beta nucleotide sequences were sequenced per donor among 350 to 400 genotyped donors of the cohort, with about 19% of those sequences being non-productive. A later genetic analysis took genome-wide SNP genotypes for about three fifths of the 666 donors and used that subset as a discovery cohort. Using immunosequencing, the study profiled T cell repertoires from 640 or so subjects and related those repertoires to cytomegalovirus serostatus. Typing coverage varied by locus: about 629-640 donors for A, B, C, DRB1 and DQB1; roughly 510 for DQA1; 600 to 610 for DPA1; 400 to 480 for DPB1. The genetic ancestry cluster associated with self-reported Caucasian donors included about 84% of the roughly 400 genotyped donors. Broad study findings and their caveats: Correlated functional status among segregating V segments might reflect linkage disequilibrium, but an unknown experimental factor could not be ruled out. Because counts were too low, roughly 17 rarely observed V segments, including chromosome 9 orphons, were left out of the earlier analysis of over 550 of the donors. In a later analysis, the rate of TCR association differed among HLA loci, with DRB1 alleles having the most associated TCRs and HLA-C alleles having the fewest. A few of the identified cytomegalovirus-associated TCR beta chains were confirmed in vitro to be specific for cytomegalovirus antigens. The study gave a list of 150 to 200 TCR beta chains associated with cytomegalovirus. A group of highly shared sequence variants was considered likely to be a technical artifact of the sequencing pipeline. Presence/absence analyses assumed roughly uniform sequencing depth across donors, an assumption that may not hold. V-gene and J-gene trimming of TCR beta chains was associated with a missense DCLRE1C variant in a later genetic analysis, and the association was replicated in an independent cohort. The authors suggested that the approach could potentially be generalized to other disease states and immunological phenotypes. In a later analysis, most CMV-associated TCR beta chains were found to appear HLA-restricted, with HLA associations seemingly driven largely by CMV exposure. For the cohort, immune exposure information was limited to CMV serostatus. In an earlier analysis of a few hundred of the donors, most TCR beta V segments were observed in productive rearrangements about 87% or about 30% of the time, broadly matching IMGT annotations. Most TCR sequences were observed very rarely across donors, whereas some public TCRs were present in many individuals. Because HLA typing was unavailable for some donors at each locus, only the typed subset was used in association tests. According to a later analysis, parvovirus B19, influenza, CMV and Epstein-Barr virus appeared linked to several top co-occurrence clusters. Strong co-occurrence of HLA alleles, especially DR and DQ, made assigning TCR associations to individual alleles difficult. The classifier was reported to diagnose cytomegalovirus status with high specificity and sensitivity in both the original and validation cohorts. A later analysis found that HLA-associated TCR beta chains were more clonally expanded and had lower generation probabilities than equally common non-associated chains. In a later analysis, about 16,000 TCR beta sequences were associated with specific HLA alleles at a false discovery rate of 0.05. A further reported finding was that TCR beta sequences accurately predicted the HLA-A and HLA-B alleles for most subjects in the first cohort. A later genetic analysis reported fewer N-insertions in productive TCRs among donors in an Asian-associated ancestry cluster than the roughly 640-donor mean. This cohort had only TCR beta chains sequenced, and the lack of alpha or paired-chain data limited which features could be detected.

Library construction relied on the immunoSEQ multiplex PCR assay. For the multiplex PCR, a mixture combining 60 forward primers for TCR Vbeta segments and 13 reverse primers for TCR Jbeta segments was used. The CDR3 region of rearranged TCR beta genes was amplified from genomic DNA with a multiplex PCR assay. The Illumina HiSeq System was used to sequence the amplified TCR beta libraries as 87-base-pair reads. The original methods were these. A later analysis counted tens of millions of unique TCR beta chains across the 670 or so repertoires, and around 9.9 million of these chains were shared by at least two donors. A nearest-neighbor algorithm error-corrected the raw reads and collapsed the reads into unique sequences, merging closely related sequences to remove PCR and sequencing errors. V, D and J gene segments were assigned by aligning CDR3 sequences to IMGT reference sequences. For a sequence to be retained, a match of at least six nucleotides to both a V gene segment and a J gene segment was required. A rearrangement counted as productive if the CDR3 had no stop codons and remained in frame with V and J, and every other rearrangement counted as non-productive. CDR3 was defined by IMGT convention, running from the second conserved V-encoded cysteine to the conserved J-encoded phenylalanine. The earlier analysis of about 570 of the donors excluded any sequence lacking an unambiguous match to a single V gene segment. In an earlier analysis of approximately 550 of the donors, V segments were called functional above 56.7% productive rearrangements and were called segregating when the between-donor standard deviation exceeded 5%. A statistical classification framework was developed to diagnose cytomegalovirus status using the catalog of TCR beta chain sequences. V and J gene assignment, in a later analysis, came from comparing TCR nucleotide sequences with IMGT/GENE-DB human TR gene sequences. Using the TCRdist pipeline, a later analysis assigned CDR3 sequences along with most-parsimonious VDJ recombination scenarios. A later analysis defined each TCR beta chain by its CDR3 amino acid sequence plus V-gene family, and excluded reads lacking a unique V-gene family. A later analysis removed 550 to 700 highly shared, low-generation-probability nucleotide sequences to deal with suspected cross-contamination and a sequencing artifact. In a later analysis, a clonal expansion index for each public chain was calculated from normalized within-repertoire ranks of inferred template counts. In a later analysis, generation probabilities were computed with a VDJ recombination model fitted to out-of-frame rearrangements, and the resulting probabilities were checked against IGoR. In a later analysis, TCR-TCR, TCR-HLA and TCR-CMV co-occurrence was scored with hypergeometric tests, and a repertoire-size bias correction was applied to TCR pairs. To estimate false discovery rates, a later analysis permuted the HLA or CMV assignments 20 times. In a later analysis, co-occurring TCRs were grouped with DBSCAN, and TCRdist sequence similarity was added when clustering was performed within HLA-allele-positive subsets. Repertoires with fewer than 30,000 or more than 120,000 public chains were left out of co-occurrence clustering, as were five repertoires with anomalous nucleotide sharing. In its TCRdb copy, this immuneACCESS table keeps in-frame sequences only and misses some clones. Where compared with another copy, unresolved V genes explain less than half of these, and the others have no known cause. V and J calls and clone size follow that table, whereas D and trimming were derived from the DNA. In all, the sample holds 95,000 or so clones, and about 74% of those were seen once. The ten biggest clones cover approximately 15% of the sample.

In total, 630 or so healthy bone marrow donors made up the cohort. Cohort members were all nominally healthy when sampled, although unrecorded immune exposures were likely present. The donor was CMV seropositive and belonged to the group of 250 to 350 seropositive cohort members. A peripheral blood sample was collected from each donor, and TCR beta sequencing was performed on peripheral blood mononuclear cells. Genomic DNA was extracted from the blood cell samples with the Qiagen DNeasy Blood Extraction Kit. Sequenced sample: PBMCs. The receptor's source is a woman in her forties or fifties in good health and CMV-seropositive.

CDR3 loop: CASSIGPTGVTEAFF. The base sequence is TGTGCCAGTAGTATAGGCCCTACAGGGGTCACTGAAGCTTTCTTT. The chain uses TRBV19 and TRBJ1-1, with 7 junctional bases fitting TRBD1. Reading the germline V gene (reference sequence) gives CDR1 LNHDA and CDR2 SQIVND. Relative to germline, V is missing 1 base and J is missing 4 bases, with 6 bases of the junction outside any gene match. The CDR3 holds 15 amino acids from the cysteine to the phenylalanine. Only the CDR3 part of the read is kept: 45 bases, read in frame from the first base.